The source of this T cell receptor (beta chain) is a study of PD-L1 blockade in urothelial cancer (dated by TCRdb to the late 2010s). Context from the whole study: Every patient began therapy at some point between 2014 and 2015 and was given atezolizumab 1,200 mg intravenously every 3 weeks. Somatic, immune and clinical correlates of response to PD-L1 blockade with atezolizumab in urothelial cancer were the focus of an exploratory multi-omic analysis. In the same patients who had TCR sequencing, pretreatment tumors also underwent whole exome sequencing and RNA sequencing. Patients had an ECOG performance status of 0 or 1 and had received between 0 and 3 prior chemotherapy regimens. Durable clinical benefit was achieved by nine patients but not by the remaining 20. Blood samples gave median yields of around 140,000 T cells and 82,636 unique TCRs, along with a median clonality of approximately 0.084. About 90% of the roughly 29 patients were identified as males with urothelial cancer of bladder origin, and a prior smoking history was reported by 18 of 29 patients. Pretreatment blood TCR-seq was available for twenty-nine patients, at least one posttreatment blood collection was obtained for approximately 25 patients, and tumor TCR-seq was available for approximately 25 patients. TCR sequencing covered pretreatment tumor samples and matched, serially collected peripheral blood taken before and after atezolizumab treatment. Blood samples were analyzed at two time points: 3 weeks after treatment start (second dose) and 6 weeks after treatment start. Durable clinical benefit meant progression-free survival longer than 6 months, and TCR features were also tested against progression-free and overall survival. Study-level results and caveats: At 3 weeks after the start of treatment, tumor-associated TCR clones in peripheral blood had expanded more in patients with durable benefit (n ≈ 20, p = 0.022). Improved progression-free and overall survival was found to be associated with pretreatment peripheral blood TCR clonality below the median. Because the sample size was small (n ≈ 28) and many of the analyses were exploratory, the results are meant to be hypothesis-generating.

About this clone: The specificity of this receptor is unknown. No clone much larger than this one lies a single base away; base qualities are absent.

The cohort included under 35 patients with locally advanced or metastatic urothelial carcinoma who were treated at Memorial Sloan Kettering on a trial protocol. Peripheral blood mononuclear cells were collected pretreatment and during treatment, with between 1 and 8 total time points obtained per patient. The Qiagen DNeasy Blood extraction kit was used to purify genomic DNA from total PBMCs and tumor samples. PBMCs were collected pretreatment and during treatment, and were isolated and stored as previously described. The germline V gene specifies SGHTA as CDR1 and FQGTGA as CDR2. Taken from cysteine to phenylalanine, the CDR3 has 16 residues. Just the 48-base CDR3 DNA is kept, in frame starting at base 1. After removal of 5 bases from V and 5 bases from J, the junction retains 12 bases not matched to a gene. Each PCR received spiked-in synthetic TCR analog templates so that absolute template abundance could be estimated from read counts. TCRbeta CDR3 regions were amplified from genomic DNA with bias-controlled V and J gene primers using the immunoSEQ assay. Rearranged TCRbeta segments were sequenced at approximately 20X coverage. Per the authors' processing: Clustering was used to correct sequencing errors, and CDR3s were annotated against IMGT to assign V, D and J genes. Out-of-frame and stop-codon sequences were excluded, and only productive TCRbeta rearrangements were used in downstream analyses. To compute clonality, Shannon entropy was normalized by the log of the number of unique productive sequences and then subtracted from one. Fisher's exact test with Benjamini-Hochberg correction, at a threshold of adjusted p below 0.01, was used to find clones that differed between time points or between blood and tumor. TCRdb took over this immuneACCESS table, retaining in-frame rearrangements with V and J assigned. Such tables are incomplete; in checked studies, under half of the missing clones stem from an unresolved V gene, and the remainder is unexplained. D and trimming come from the DNA, and the V and J calls and clone size come from that table. This sample holds about 84,000 clones; 82% were observed only once. The top ten hold more than 8% of the sample.

This chain is built from TRBV7-3 and TRBJ2-3, and 8 junction bases match TRBD2. The sequence was obtained from a man between 65 and 85 years old with urothelial cancer. The source was PBMCs, collected around atezolizumab (anti-PD-L1) treatment. The nucleotide sequence is TGTGCCAGCAGCCCCTTTCCGGGGGGGGCCGGAGATACGCAGTATTTT. Its translation reads: CASSPFPGGAGDTQYF. Outside the CDR3, residues come from the reference TRBV7-3 and TRBJ2-3 proteins, so the full variable domain is: GAGVSQTPSNKVTEKGKYVELRCDPISGHTALYWYRQSLGQGPEFLIYFQGTGAADDSGLPNDRFFAVRPEGSVSTLKIQRTERGDSAVYLCASSPFPGGAGDTQYFGPGTRLTVL.